This T cell receptor (beta chain) originates from a study of blood T cell repertoires in COVID-19. Sequenced by immunoSEQ multiplex PCR; TCRdb stores in-frame clones only, minus some. The sample records more than 400,000 clones, about 85% being singletons. V shed 5 bases and J shed 1 base, with 9 bases lying between them. Germline V CDR1 and CDR2: SGHTA, FQGNSA. The CDR3 has 15 residues. The specimen was PBMCs or T cells enriched from blood (not recorded which). The chain employs TRBV7-2 and TRBJ1-6; D is ambiguous. This clonotype originated in a woman younger than 30 who had recovered from COVID-19. CDR3 DNA: TGTGCCAGCAGCGTCAGGAAATCCTATAATTCACCCCTCCACTTT. Encoded protein: CASSVRKSYNSPLHF.